The present entry profiles one T cell receptor beta chain with its context. The clone's antigen remains unknown. One base away there is no much larger clone; base qualities are not given. This sample is drawn from a study of shared clonotypes between healthy human individuals (TCRdb year 2020). Notes on the research overall: The cohort included three men and a couple of women between 18 and 49 years of age. Libraries were prepared and TCR repertoires were sequenced by different laboratories using diverse techniques, in order to increase sequencing depth and limit assay-specific biases. Between about 0.94 and 8.9 billion PBMCs per donor were obtained by leukapheresis. For each donor, CD4 naive and CD4 memory were each run on three plates, CD8 naive on two plates, and CD8 memory on one plate. To estimate repertoire size and how much clonotypes are shared between individuals, the study performed deep sequencing of blood TCR repertoires from about 5 healthy adults. What the research found in general, with its limitations: Because the study included only a small number of donors, the genetic and exposure-history diversity represented was limited. Clonotypes shared by all four sorted-subset donors showed higher generation probabilities than non-shared clonotypes. Approximately 5% of naive CD4, 3.5% of naive CD8, approximately 2% of memory CD4, and roughly 0.4% of memory CD8 clonotypes were shared across several donors. Pairwise subsampling indicated that sequencing depth was expected to affect the degree of clonotype sharing among donors. Only blood was sampled, and tissue TCR repertoires likely differ from those in blood. Larger estimated clonotype richness was generally found for naive subsets than for memory subsets. Incomplete sequencing was indicated by rarefaction of sorted-subset datasets, despite the large sequencing depth.

Healthy HIV-negative adults with no recently reported acute infections or vaccinations were included as donors. Every donor was a Caucasian adult residing in Nashville, Tennessee, USA. CD4+ T cells were enriched by magnetic negative selection; naive cells were then positively selected on CD45RA, and the negative fraction formed the memory subset. After blood collection by leukapheresis, PBMCs were isolated using Ficoll-Histopaque density gradient centrifugation and then cryopreserved in the vapor phase of liquid nitrogen. Analytical flow cytometry was used to check the purity and quantity of each magnetically sorted T cell population. Each sorted fraction had its genomic DNA isolated and then quantified by UV absorbance on a Nanodrop 2000c. For CDR1 and CDR2, the germline V gene lists SGHTA and FQGTGA. The CDR3 goes from the cysteine to the phenylalanine over 15 residues. The CDR3 DNA has 45 bases and is translated from base 1. V was cut back by 3 bases and J by 8 bases, leaving a gap of 17 bases between them.

Using the deep immunoSEQ assay, multiplex PCR amplified TCR CDR3 regions from genomic DNA. Genomic DNA extracted from each cell subset was distributed evenly over all wells of several immunoSEQ 96-well plates, and each plate served as one replicate. Each replicate PCR for sorted subsets received roughly 0.2 ug genomic DNA, equal to 30,000 or so T cell genomes. Purified libraries were measured with a Qubit 3.0 fluorometer, size-checked on a Bioanalyzer 2100, and measured again with the KAPA Library Quantification kit. A separate single-read 150-cycle Illumina NextSeq 550 flow cell was used to sequence each immunoSEQ 96-well plate. Under the source paper's analysis protocol: Because the immunoSEQ output included only junctional sequences and no quality scores, the filtering could not be the same as the filtering used for full-length reads. Sequences were annotated with PyIR, a Python wrapper for IgBLAST v1.9, using IMGT germline references to assign V/J genes and CDR3. Reads were filtered out if the reads had weak V/J assignments (E-value above 1e-6), no CDR3, stop codons, out-of-frame junctions, or ambiguous translated residues. V3J clonotypes were defined as sequences sharing an identical inferred V gene, J gene, and CDR3 amino acid sequence. The percentage overlap between two repertoires was calculated by dividing the number of shared unique clonotypes by the size of the smaller repertoire. Repertoire richness was assessed with RTK rarefaction, the Chao1 estimator, and Recon v2.1 estimates of unobserved clonotypes. Generation probabilities for all TCRbeta clonotypes obtained by the gDNA method from a handful of donors were computed using OLGA. TCRdb limited this immuneACCESS table to in-frame rearrangements with V and J called. A share of clones is missing; checked studies link under half to unresolved V genes, and the rest is unexplained. From that table come the V and J calls and clone size; the DNA was used to work out D and trimming. This sample lists more than 200,000 clones; 50% to 80% were detected once. The ten largest account for more than 9.5% of the sample.

This TCR derives from a man aged 25 to 45 in good health. The sequenced material came from memory CD4+ T cells sorted from blood. Taken with the paper, the label for cell subset or site translates to: CD45RA-negative fraction. The sequence joins TRBV7-3 to TRBJ2-1, and TRBD2 may be the D gene, going by 6 matching bases. The CDR3 reads as follows: CASSFRRGSAHEQFF. The DNA sequence is as follows: TGTGCCAGCAGCTTTCGACGGGGGAGTGCCCATGAGCAGTTCTTC.